Following are 29 T cell receptor beta chains from one sample sequenced in a study of blood T cell repertoires in COVID-19. The assay was immunoSEQ multiplex PCR, and TCRdb's table has in-frame clones only and misses some. The sample records 150,000 to 200,000 clones, roughly 82% being singletons. Sequencing was done on a sample of peripheral blood. Receptors were obtained from a woman between 40 and 50 years old with COVID-19, enrolled during active disease.

In its sample, this clone was seen a few times. The chain employs TRBV2 and TRBJ1-3; D is uncertain. Germline assignment: CDR1 SNHLY and CDR2 FYNNEI. Trimming cost V 6 bases and J 3 bases, with 6 bases left between them. The CDR3 is made up of 12 amino acids. CDR3 residues: CASRAVGNTIYF. The DNA of the CDR3 is TGTGCCAGCAGGGCCGTTGGAAACACCATATATTTT.

The chain employs TRBV4-1 and TRBJ1-4; weak D call: TRBD1 (5 bases). The CDR3 sequence is 16 residues long. The V gene lost 1 base and the J gene lost 7 bases, with 16 bases spanning the gap. CDR1 and CDR2 (germline): MGHRA, YSYEKL. The CDR3 DNA follows: TGCGCCAGCAGCCAAGGGGGAGGGACCCGAGGTGAAAAACTGTTTTTT. Its translation is CASSQGGGTRGEKLFF.

The J gene is TRBJ2-7, the V gene TRBV12-3 or TRBV12-4; no definite D call. The CDR3 has 12 residues. With 3 bases removed from V and 7 bases from J, the gap between germline ends came to 10 bases. Here the CDR3 DNA reads TGTGCCAGCAGTTTTTCTACGGGTGAGCAGTACTTC. As protein: CASSFSTGEQYF.

V usage is TRBV5-6 and J usage is TRBJ2-5; TRBD1 agrees at 7 bases. From germline, CDR1 is SGHDT and CDR2 YYEEEE. The CDR3 is made up of 14 amino acids. J gave up 1 base and V 4 bases, and 4 bases lay outside the gene matches. CDR3 DNA sequence: TGTGCCAGCAGCGAGGGACAGCTCCAAGAGACCCAGTACTTC. Translation gives CASSEGQLQETQYF.

The chain uses TRBV7-9 and TRBJ1-4, with D tentatively TRBD1 (5 bases). Germline lookup yields CDR1 SEHNR and CDR2 FQNEAQ (reference sequence). The V gene lost 1 base and the J gene lost 7 bases, with 10 bases spanning the gap. The CDR3 contains 14 residues. The CDR3 here is CASSLEVRAEKLFF. In DNA, the CDR3 is TGTGCCAGCAGCTTAGAGGTCAGGGCTGAAAAACTGTTTTTT.

The J gene is TRBJ2-4, the V gene TRBV5-4; D is possibly TRBD2 (6 bases). V lost 1 base and J lost 1, with 15 bases in between. CDR3 size: 17 residues. The germline V gene encodes CDR1 SGHNT and CDR2 YYREEE (reference sequence). In DNA, the CDR3 is TGTGCCAGCAGCTTGTGGTTGGTAGGAGGGGCCAAAAACATTCAGTACTTC. This encodes CASSLWLVGGAKNIQYF. Combining the CDR3 with reference TRBV5-4 and TRBJ2-4 gives the whole variable domain ETGVTQSPTHLIKTRGQQVTLRCSSQSGHNTVSWYQQALGQGPQFIFQYYREEENGRGNFPPRFSGLQFPNYSSELNVNALELDDSALYLCASSLWLVGGAKNIQYFGAGTRLSVL.

J is TRBJ1-2 and V is TRBV7-3; D not certain. The V end lost 0 bases, the J end lost 4 bases, and 9 bases lay between the germline ends. This CDR3 spans 14 amino acids. Germline CDR1 and CDR2: SGHTA and FQGTGA. The CDR3 bases are TGTGCCAGCAGCTTAACGAACAGCCTCTATGGCTACACCTTC. As protein: CASSLTNSLYGYTF.

The chain couples TRBV19 to TRBJ1-1; D is undetermined. Germline V CDR1 and CDR2: LNHDA, SQIVND (reference sequence). V was trimmed by 5 bases and J by 4 bases, leaving 8 bases between them. This CDR3 has 12 residues. CDR3 sequence (DNA): TGTGCCAGTAGTTCCATAGCCACTGAAGCTTTCTTT. Amino acids: CASSSIATEAFF.

This CDR3 is CASSRTSGSGETQYF. The DNA for the CDR3 is TGCGCCAGCAGCCGGACTAGCGGGAGCGGTGAGACCCAGTACTTC. The chain employs TRBV5-1 and TRBJ2-5; TRBD2 matches 13 bases. The V gene's germline CDR1 is SGHRS and CDR2 YFSETQ. CDR3 length equals 15 residues. The ends lost 4 bases at V and 5 bases at J; junction bases unmatched: 5.

The gene calls are TRBV6-1 and TRBJ1-2, with D perhaps TRBD1 (6 bases). The CDR3 has 15 residues. With 3 bases removed from V and 7 bases from J, the gap between germline ends came to 18 bases. Germline V gene data show CDR1 as MNHNS and CDR2 as SASEGT. The CDR3 DNA follows: TGTGCCAGCAGTGATGAGGGGGGGGGTATCGGTGGCTACACCTTC. Amino acid sequence: CASSDEGGGIGGYTF.

J is TRBJ1-2 and V is TRBV5-6, with TRBD1 identical over 7 bases. The J segment lost 0 bases and the V segment lost 1 base, leaving 6 bases of the junction unmatched. Germline CDR1 SGHDT, CDR2 YYEEEE. The CDR3 is made up of 16 amino acids. CDR3 amino acids: CASSLLGDRTNYGYTF. The CDR3 nucleotides are TGTGCCAGCAGCTTGTTGGGGGACAGAACTAACTATGGCTACACCTTC.

The rearrangement joins TRBV12-3 or TRBV12-4 to TRBJ2-1; 8 bases align to TRBD2. The CDR3 runs 12 residues. With 8 bases clipped from V and 10 bases from J, the junction kept 7 bases outside the gene matches. CDR3 in DNA: TGTGCCAGCCGGCGGGGGGAGTGGGAGCAGTTCTTC. It yields the protein CASRRGEWEQFF.

This clone was recorded only once. V gene TRBV2 combines with J gene TRBJ2-3; no definite D call. Between the trimmed V and J ends, which lost 3 bases and 0 bases, there was a span of 4 bases. CDR1 is SNHLY and CDR2 is FYNNEI in the germline V gene. This CDR3 has 13 amino acids. CDR3 sequence: CASSDPSTDTQYF. As DNA, the CDR3 is TGTGCCAGCAGTGATCCTAGCACAGATACGCAGTATTTT.

The V and J genes are TRBV19 and TRBJ1-1; D uncertain. Germline-derived CDR1 and CDR2 are LNHDA and SQIVND (reference sequence). The CDR3 totals 12 residues. The V gene lost 5 bases and the J gene lost 7 bases, with 11 bases spanning the gap. The DNA for the CDR3 is TGTGCCAGTAGTGAGGGTTTTGTTGAAGCTTTCTTT. Its protein product is CASSEGFVEAFF.

The V and J genes are TRBV6-1 and TRBJ2-5; 7 positions match TRBD2. V trimming: 5 bases; J trimming: 5 bases; junction bases outside the gene matches: 5. Germline CDR1 reads MNHNS; CDR2 reads SASEGT. The CDR3 is 13 residues long. CDR3 sequence: CASSFGGSETQYF. The DNA of the CDR3 is TGTGCCAGCAGTTTCGGCGGGAGCGAGACCCAGTACTTC.

The J gene is TRBJ1-1, the V gene TRBV5-1; no definite D call. V gave up 0 bases and J gave up 4 bases, with 10 bases separating them. The CDR3 has 14 residues. Germline V gene lookup returns CDR1 SGHRS and CDR2 YFSETQ. The CDR3 DNA reads as TGCGCCAGCAGCTTGGCCATGAGTTTCACTGAAGCTTTCTTT. It is translated as CASSLAMSFTEAFF. Looking up the rest from reference TRBV5-1 and TRBJ1-1 gives the full variable domain: KAGVTQTPRYLIKTRGQQVTLSCSPISGHRSVSWYQQTPGQGLQFLFEYFSETQRNKGNFPGRFSGRQFSNSRSEMNVSTLELGDSALYLCASSLAMSFTEAFFGQGTRLTVV.

V usage is TRBV4-2 and J usage is TRBJ1-4, with 7 nucleotides matching TRBD1. Germline V gene data show CDR1 as LGHNA and CDR2 as YNFKEQ. The junction had 9 bases not matched to a gene; V was cut back by 1 base and J by 7 bases. The CDR3 has 16 amino acids. The CDR3 loop is CASSQAPGQPSEKLFF. DNA for the CDR3: TGTGCCAGCAGCCAAGCCCCGGGACAGCCTAGTGAAAAACTGTTTTTT.

The V gene is TRBV30, the J gene TRBJ2-5; D is possibly TRBD1 (5 bases). Germline loops: CDR1 GTSNPN, CDR2 SVGIG (reference sequence). The CDR3 runs 15 residues. Trimming left V 0 bases short and J 5 bases short, with 16 bases between. Here the CDR3 DNA reads TGTGCCTGGAGTGTCGGCAGGGCAGTGGAGGAGACCCAGTACTTC. It yields the protein CAWSVGRAVEETQYF.

V gene TRBV5-1 combines with J gene TRBJ2-1, with 9 bases aligning to TRBD1. Trimming cost V 0 bases and J 3 bases; bases outside gene matches: 1. The CDR3 has 15 amino acids. Germline V CDR1 and CDR2: SGHRS, YFSETQ. The CDR3 bases are TGCGCCAGCAGCTTGGGGGGACAGGGCTACAATGAGCAGTTCTTC. Translation gives CASSLGGQGYNEQFF.

This clone came up once. This chain connects TRBV10-1 to TRBJ2-3; TRBD2 matches at 8 bases. CDR1 WNHNN and CDR2 SYGVQD come from the germline V gene (reference sequence). V shed 8 bases, J shed 3 bases, and the junction held 10 bases outside the gene matches. This CDR3 is built from 15 residues. The CDR3 reads CASLHRGGPTDTQYF. DNA of the CDR3: TGCGCCAGCTTACATCGGGGGGGCCCTACAGATACGCAGTATTTT.

This chain joins TRBV5-1 and TRBJ1-1; TRBD1 matches at 9 bases. With V trimmed by 2 bases and J by 6 bases, 5 bases remained unmatched. This CDR3 is 14 amino acids long. CDR1 and CDR2 (germline): SGHRS, YFSETQ. This chain's CDR3 is CASSFGDRVAEAFF. Here the CDR3 DNA reads TGCGCCAGCAGCTTTGGGGACAGGGTGGCTGAAGCTTTCTTT.

This clone was found a few times. This chain links TRBV19 with TRBJ1-5, with a tentative D call TRBD1 (6 bases). Per the germline V gene, CDR1 is LNHDA and CDR2 is SQIVND (reference sequence). CDR3 length: 14 residues. V was trimmed by 5 bases and J by 6 bases, leaving 14 bases between them. CDR3 sequence: CASSVQGESQPQHF. In DNA form, the CDR3 reads TGTGCCAGTAGTGTACAGGGCGAGAGTCAGCCCCAGCATTTT. Combining the CDR3 with reference TRBV19 and TRBJ1-5 gives the whole variable domain DGGITQSPKYLFRKEGQNVTLSCEQNLNHDAMYWYRQDPGQGLRLIYYSQIVNDFQKGDIAEGYSVSREKKESFPLTVTSAQKNPTAFYLCASSVQGESQPQHFGDGTRLSIL.

This chain links TRBV10-1 with TRBJ2-5, with 9 bases aligning to TRBD2. The CDR3 totals 16 residues. Looked up from germline, CDR1 is WNHNN and CDR2 is SYGVQD (reference sequence). The ends lost 3 bases at V and 3 bases at J; junction bases unmatched: 8. CDR3 DNA: TGCGCCAGCAGTGAACCCCGACTAGCGGTCGAAGAGACCCAGTACTTC. This sequence encodes CASSEPRLAVEETQYF.

This clone was seen only a few times. The gene calls are TRBV28 and TRBJ2-7, with 8 nucleotides matching TRBD2. The junction had 6 bases not matched to a gene; V was cut back by 3 bases and J by 5 bases. The CDR3 is 14 amino acids. Germline loops: CDR1 MDHEN, CDR2 SYDVKM. CDR3 region: CASSLSGRFHEQYF. The CDR3 coding sequence is TGTGCCAGCAGTTTGAGCGGGAGATTCCACGAGCAGTACTTC.

V gene TRBV18 combines with J gene TRBJ2-5, with D maybe TRBD2 (6 bases). The CDR3 runs to 13 residues. V lost 5 bases and J 3 bases, leaving 10 bases between the germline ends. Germline V lookup: CDR1 KGHSH, CDR2 LQKENI. In DNA form, the CDR3 reads TGTGCCAGCTCAAACGGACTAAAAGAGACCCAGTACTTC. Residues: CASSNGLKETQYF.

The chain joins TRBV2 to TRBJ1-5, with 8 bases identical to TRBD1. Trimming removed 6 bases from V and 5 bases from J; junction bases left unmatched: 6. CDR3 length equals 14 residues. CDR1 SNHLY and CDR2 FYNNEI come from the germline V gene. The CDR3 loop reads CASREWGQDQPQHF. CDR3 in DNA: TGTGCCAGCAGGGAGTGGGGACAGGATCAGCCCCAGCATTTT.

The gene calls are TRBV6-2 or TRBV6-3 and TRBJ2-3; possible D gene TRBD2, 5 bases. V lost 5 bases, J lost 4 bases, and 22 bases lay in between. The CDR3 consists of 17 residues. Looked up from germline, CDR1 is MNHEY and CDR2 is SVGEGT. For the CDR3, the DNA is TGTGCCAGCAGTACCTTGGACTGGAGATTAGGTCCAGATACGCAGTATTTT. This sequence encodes CASSTLDWRLGPDTQYF.

The V call is TRBV4-1, the J call TRBJ2-5; weak D call: TRBD2 (7 bases). There are 16 residues in the CDR3. V lost 0 bases to trimming and J lost 1 base, with 12 bases between them. Germline loops: CDR1 MGHRA, CDR2 YSYEKL. CDR3 protein: CASSQEGGAAQETQYF. The DNA for the CDR3 is TGCGCCAGCAGCCAAGAGGGGGGGGCCGCCCAAGAGACCCAGTACTTC.

The chain carries TRBV7-2 and TRBJ2-3; TRBD2 aligns across 8 bases. The CDR3 is 17 amino acids. The V gene's germline CDR1 is SGHTA and CDR2 FQGNSA. The V segment lost 2 bases and the J segment 2 bases; nucleotides outside the gene matches: 9. DNA for the CDR3: TGTGCCAGCAGCTTAAGGGGGGGAGCGGGGGCCACAGATACGCAGTATTTT. It is translated as CASSLRGGAGATDTQYF.